The 32 T cell receptor beta chains below were found in one sample sequenced in a study of T cell responses to AZD1222 COVID-19 vaccine. Sequenced by immunoSEQ multiplex PCR; TCRdb stores in-frame clones only, minus some. The table includes approximately 42,000 clones, 88% detected once. Material: peripheral blood, obtained 28 days after the second AZD1222 dose. These receptors were obtained from an adult who received the AZD1222 COVID-19 vaccine.

CDR3 sequence reads: CASSPITENTEAFF. CDR3 nucleotide sequence: TGTGCCAGCAGCCCGATTACAGAGAACACTGAAGCTTTCTTT. This chain joins TRBV13 and TRBJ1-1; the D is unclear. Trimming stripped 5 bases from V and 1 base from J, with 11 bases between. The germline V gene encodes CDR1 PRHDT and CDR2 FYEKMQ (reference sequence). The CDR3 has 14 residues.

The chain combines TRBV9 with TRBJ2-5, with 10 bases aligning to TRBD1. The germline V gene encodes CDR1 SGDLS and CDR2 YYNGEE. V shed 4 bases, J shed 3 bases, and the junction held 6 bases outside the gene matches. This CDR3 comprises 15 residues. CDR3 amino acids: CASSYGQGGEETQYF. The DNA of the CDR3 is TGTGCCAGCAGCTACGGACAGGGGGGAGAAGAGACCCAGTACTTC. The whole variable domain, remainder taken from reference TRBV9 and TRBJ2-5, is DSGVTQTPKHLITATGQRVTLRCSPRSGDLSVYWYQQSLDQGLQFLIQYYNGEERAKGNILERFSAQQFPDLHSELNLSSLELGDSALYFCASSYGQGGEETQYFGPGTRLLVL.

This clone occurred once. The V gene is TRBV7-3, the J gene TRBJ1-6, with 9 bases identical to TRBD1. The germline CDR1 and CDR2 sequences are SGHTA and FQGTGA. CDR3 length: 14 residues. V lost 5 bases and J lost 10; bases outside the gene matches: 6. The CDR3 region is CASSATGGGSPLHF. DNA for the CDR3: TGTGCCAGCAGCGCCACAGGGGGCGGATCACCCCTCCACTTT. Full variable domain (outside the CDR3, taken from reference TRBV7-3 and TRBJ1-6): GAGVSQTPSNKVTEKGKYVELRCDPISGHTALYWYRQSLGQGPEFLIYFQGTGAADDSGLPNDRFFAVRPEGSVSTLKIQRTERGDSAVYLCASSATGGGSPLHFGNGTRLTVT.

The rearrangement joins TRBV7-2 to TRBJ1-6; 7 bases fit TRBD1. The V and J ends lost 7 bases and 8 bases, in that order; junction bases with no gene match: 8. The CDR3 has 14 amino acids. The germline V gene encodes CDR1 SGHTA and CDR2 FQGNSA. CDR3 region: CASTWDSRDSPLHF. The DNA for the CDR3 is TGTGCCAGCACCTGGGACAGCAGAGATTCACCCCTCCACTTT.

The rearrangement joins TRBV19 to TRBJ2-7, with D possibly being TRBD1 or TRBD2 (5 bases each). Germline V gene sequence: CDR1 LNHDA, CDR2 SQIVND (reference sequence). The length of the CDR3 is 13 residues. Trimming shortened V by 3 bases and J by 2 bases, and 8 bases separated the two germline ends. CDR3 sequence: CASSIQGAYEQYF. In DNA form, the CDR3 reads TGTGCCAGTAGTATTCAGGGAGCCTACGAGCAGTACTTC.

The J gene is TRBJ2-7, the V gene TRBV6-5, with D maybe TRBD1 (6 bases). Trimming pared 7 bases from V and 5 bases from J, leaving 18 bases between. CDR3 length: 14 residues. CDR1 and CDR2 (germline): MNHEY, SVGAGI. Here the CDR3 DNA reads TGTGCCAGCAATCATGAAGGGGGAGTGGACGAGCAGTACTTC. Translated: CASNHEGGVDEQYF.

This clone was observed a few times. The rearrangement uses TRBV7-9 and TRBJ2-2; TRBD1 matches at 7 bases. The CDR3 contains 15 residues. Germline trimming cut 3 bases from V and 1 base from J; bases unmatched to any gene: 2. CDR1 is SEHNR, CDR2 FQNEAQ, per germline (reference sequence). CDR3 protein: CASSFGQVNTGELFF. DNA of the CDR3: TGTGCCAGCAGCTTCGGACAGGTGAACACCGGGGAGCTGTTTTTT.

The gene calls are TRBV30 and TRBJ1-1; D is perhaps TRBD1 (6 bases). The germline V gene encodes CDR1 GTSNPN and CDR2 SVGIG (reference sequence). This CDR3 has 13 amino acids. Trimming shortened V by 2 bases and J by 5 bases, and 12 bases separated the two germline ends. This CDR3 is CAWSKGGGTEAFF. The CDR3 coding sequence is TGTGCCTGGAGTAAAGGAGGGGGAACTGAAGCTTTCTTT.

This chain links TRBV5-5 with TRBJ2-4, with D uncertain. CDR3 size: 12 residues. V was trimmed by 0 bases and J by 6 bases, leaving 4 bases between them. CDR1 and CDR2 from the germline V gene are SGHKS and YYEKEE (reference sequence). The CDR3 DNA follows: TGTGCCAGCAGCTTGGAAGGAAACATTCAGTACTTC. It translates to CASSLEGNIQYF. The full variable domain, its missing parts supplied by reference TRBV5-5 and TRBJ2-4, is DAGVTQSPTHLIKTRGQQVTLRCSPISGHKSVSWYQQVLGQGPQFIFQYYEKEERGRGNFPDRFSARQFPNYSSELNVNALLLGDSALYLCASSLEGNIQYFGAGTRLSVL.

This sequence joins TRBV19 and TRBJ1-1; D uncertain. The V gene lost 8 bases and the J gene lost 1 base, with 5 bases spanning the gap. The germline gives CDR1 LNHDA, CDR2 SQIVND (reference sequence). CDR3 size: 11 residues. CDR3 loop: CASQRNTEAFF. Here the CDR3 DNA reads TGTGCCAGTCAAAGGAACACTGAAGCTTTCTTT. Variable domain in full (rest from reference TRBV19 and TRBJ1-1): DGGITQSPKYLFRKEGQNVTLSCEQNLNHDAMYWYRQDPGQGLRLIYYSQIVNDFQKGDIAEGYSVSREKKESFPLTVTSAQKNPTAFYLCASQRNTEAFFGQGTRLTVV.

The chain joins TRBV6-2 or TRBV6-3 to TRBJ2-7, with TRBD2 matching over 8 bases. Germline CDR1 MNHEY, CDR2 SVGEGT. The junction had 6 bases not matched to a gene; V was cut back by 2 bases and J by 3 bases. This CDR3 is 15 amino acids long. CDR3 coding DNA: TGTGCCAGCAGTTACGAAGCGGGAGTCTTCTACGAGCAGTACTTC. Residues: CASSYEAGVFYEQYF.

This rearrangement joins TRBV6-1 to TRBJ1-5; D call uncertain. CDR3 length: 15 amino acids. The germline gives CDR1 MNHNS, CDR2 SASEGT. With 2 bases removed from V and 2 bases from J, the gap between germline ends came to 10 bases. CDR3 region: CASSERLAGNQPQHF. In DNA, the CDR3 is TGTGCCAGCAGTGAAAGGTTGGCAGGCAATCAGCCCCAGCATTTT.

V gene TRBV2 combines with J gene TRBJ1-6, with TRBD1 as a possible D gene (5 bases). The CDR3 consists of 18 residues. V was clipped by 3 bases and J by 8 bases, with 23 bases between them. Germline V gives CDR1 SNHLY, CDR2 FYNNEI. The CDR3 nucleotides are TGTGCCAGCAGTGATATGGGGCCTGGGGTTGTTTCGCATTCACCCCTCCACTTT. As protein: CASSDMGPGVVSHSPLHF.

This rearrangement joins TRBV11-2 to TRBJ1-4; TRBD1 matches at 8 bases. This CDR3 region has 15 residues. V shed 1 base and J 7 bases; nucleotides not matched to a gene: 5. CDR1 is SGHAT, CDR2 FQNNGV, per germline. The chain's CDR3 is CASSLGDRGGEKLFF. The CDR3, as DNA: TGTGCCAGCAGCTTAGGAGACAGGGGTGGTGAAAAACTGTTTTTT. Full variable domain (remainder filled in from reference TRBV11-2 and TRBJ1-4): EAGVAQSPRYKIIEKRQSVAFWCNPISGHATLYWYQQILGQGPKLLIQFQNNGVVDDSQLPKDRFSAERLKGVDSTLKIQPAKLEDSAVYLCASSLGDRGGEKLFFGSGTQLSVL.

The chain combines TRBV11-2 with TRBJ2-2; a weak D match, TRBD2 (5 bases). The CDR3 spans 15 residues. CDR1 is SGHAT, CDR2 FQNNGV, per germline. V dropped 1 base and J dropped 6 bases, with 12 bases sitting between them. In nucleotides, the CDR3 is TGTGCCAGCAGCTTAGCCCTGACTAAACCCGGGGAGCTGTTTTTT. It translates to CASSLALTKPGELFF.

The V and J genes are TRBV20-1 and TRBJ1-2; D unresolved. CDR1 is DFQATT, CDR2 SNEGSKA, per germline (reference sequence). Trimming cost V 1 base and J 4 bases, with 4 bases left between them. CDR3 length equals 11 residues. DNA of the CDR3: TGCAGTGCTAGAGCCGCCTATGGCTACACCTTC. It is translated as CSARAAYGYTF.

The gene calls are TRBV18 and TRBJ1-6, with D unclear. The CDR3 has 13 residues. Germline CDR1 reads KGHSH; CDR2 reads LQKENI. Trimming removed 4 bases from V and 7 bases from J, with 8 bases in between. CDR3 DNA sequence: TGTGCCAGCTCACTGGATAGGAATTCACCCCTCCACTTT. Protein sequence: CASSLDRNSPLHF.

The chain links TRBV11-1 to TRBJ2-7, with 11 bases lining up with TRBD2. V trimming: 5 bases; J trimming: 0 bases; junction bases outside the gene matches: 6. CDR1 and CDR2 (germline): SGHAT, FQDESV (reference sequence). This CDR3 region has 16 residues. As DNA, the CDR3 is TGTGCCAGCAGCCCAGCAGGGACTAGCGGCTCCTACGAGCAGTACTTC. Protein sequence: CASSPAGTSGSYEQYF.

DNA for the CDR3: TGCGCCAGCAGTGTCTCTTCGAGCACAGATACGCAGTATTTT. Protein sequence: CASSVSSSTDTQYF. The genes are TRBV5-1 and TRBJ2-3, with D uncertain. CDR3 length: 14 amino acids. Per germline, CDR1 SGHRS and CDR2 YFSETQ. Trimming pared 5 bases from V and 0 bases from J, leaving 10 bases between.

About this clone: A read error may account for a junction end that differs from germline. This chain joins TRBV30 and TRBJ2-3; D not resolved. Germline V gene lookup returns CDR1 GTSNPN and CDR2 SVGIG (reference sequence). This CDR3 spans 14 amino acids. The CDR3 protein is CAWGVGVSTDTQYF. The CDR3 DNA is TGTGCCTGGGGTGTTGGGGTAAGCACAGATACGCAGTATTTT.

The V call is TRBV11-2, the J call TRBJ1-2, with 7 bases aligning to TRBD1. The CDR3 contains 15 residues. Germline values: CDR1 SGHAT, CDR2 FQNNGV. V shed 0 bases and J 5 bases; nucleotides not matched to a gene: 6. Here the CDR3 DNA reads TGTGCCAGCAGCTTAGATGGCCCAGGGGGGTATGGCTACACCTTC. Encoded protein: CASSLDGPGGYGYTF.

The V call is TRBV7-2, the J call TRBJ1-4, with D perhaps TRBD1 (6 bases). V lost 0 bases to trimming and J lost 3 bases, with 11 bases between them. The CDR3 runs to 16 residues. The V gene's germline CDR1 is SGHTA and CDR2 FQGNSA. CDR3 loop: CASSLAGGSANEKLFF. The CDR3 bases are TGTGCCAGCAGCTTAGCGGGGGGCTCTGCTAATGAAAAACTGTTTTTT.

This clone was counted once. The chain uses TRBV7-9 and TRBJ1-1; D is undetermined. Per germline, CDR1 SEHNR and CDR2 FQNEAQ (reference sequence). V shed 1 base and J shed 10 bases, with 10 bases lying between them. The CDR3 contains 12 residues. The CDR3 region has the DNA TGTGCCAGCAGCTTAGAAAGCCGGGGAGCTTTCTTT. This encodes CASSLESRGAFF.

J is TRBJ1-2 and V is TRBV21-1. TRBV21-1 is a known pseudogene. The CDR3 contains 15 residues. The CDR3 loop reads CASSKERQCFYGYTF. Here the CDR3 DNA reads TGTGCCAGCAGCAAAGAAAGGCAGTGCTTCTATGGCTACACCTTC.

V is TRBV13 and J is TRBJ1-6; D is unresolved. The CDR3 runs to 16 residues. Germline V gene sequence: CDR1 PRHDT, CDR2 FYEKMQ (reference sequence). With 3 bases removed from V and 0 bases from J, the gap between germline ends came to 9 bases. In DNA, the CDR3 is TGTGCCAGCAGCTTCCGCGGTTTCTCCTATAATTCACCCCTCCACTTT. Protein sequence: CASSFRGFSYNSPLHF.

The genes are TRBV6-5 and TRBJ1-2; possibly TRBD1 for D (5 bases). Germline lookup yields CDR1 MNHEY and CDR2 SVGAGI. V was shortened by 0 bases and J by 2 bases, with 13 bases between the two germline ends. The CDR3 has 16 residues. The CDR3: CASSYSTAPFNYGYTF. The CDR3 DNA is TGTGCCAGCAGTTACTCGACAGCGCCATTCAACTATGGCTACACCTTC.

This chain uses TRBV6-5 with TRBJ2-2; 10 positions agree with TRBD2. V was pared by 7 bases and J by 9 bases, with 11 bases of the junction left unmatched. The CDR3 extends over 15 amino acids. Germline loops: CDR1 MNHEY, CDR2 SVGAGI. The CDR3: CASIISGGATRELFF. CDR3 nucleotides: TGTGCCAGCATTATAAGCGGGGGGGCAACCAGGGAGCTGTTTTTT.

This chain connects TRBV19 to TRBJ2-5; D tentatively fits TRBD1 or TRBD2 (5 bases each). The CDR3 covers 13 residues. CDR1 LNHDA and CDR2 SQIVND come from the germline V gene (reference sequence). Trimming removed 9 bases at V and 2 bases at J, with 13 bases between. In nucleotides, the CDR3 is TGTGCCAGCCACGGGACCGGTCAAGAGACCCAGTACTTC. Its translation is CASHGTGQETQYF.

J is TRBJ1-6 and V is TRBV15; the D gene is possibly TRBD1 (5 bases). CDR1 and CDR2 from the germline V gene are LNHNV and YYDKDF (reference sequence). The CDR3 runs to 15 residues. The V end lost 0 bases, the J end lost 8 bases, and 11 bases lay between the germline ends. The CDR3: CATSRDRMGDSPLHF. In nucleotides, the CDR3 is TGTGCCACCAGCAGAGATCGTATGGGGGATTCACCCCTCCACTTT.

The chain recombines TRBV30 with TRBJ2-6; unclear D gene. V was shortened by 8 bases and J by 2 bases, with 10 bases between the two germline ends. The CDR3 extends over 13 amino acids. The germline V gene encodes CDR1 GTSNPN and CDR2 SVGIG (reference sequence). The DNA for the CDR3 is TGTGCCCTGGCAGTTACTGGGGCCAACGTCCTGACTTTC. It specifies CALAVTGANVLTF.

The chain carries TRBV7-2 and TRBJ1-2; 9 bases align to TRBD1. The CDR3 loop spans 14 amino acids. CDR1 and CDR2 from the germline V gene are SGHTA and FQGNSA. V lost 1 base to trimming and J lost 8 bases; unmatched junction nucleotides: 5. In DNA form, the CDR3 reads TGTGCCAGCAGCTTAGGACAGGGGGAGGGAGGCTACACCTTC. This sequence encodes CASSLGQGEGGYTF.

This chain joins TRBV3-1 (or the pseudogene TRBV3-2) and TRBJ1-2; 8 bases line up with TRBD1. The CDR3 has 15 amino acids. V trimming: 1 base; J trimming: 7 bases; junction bases outside the gene matches: 8. From germline, CDR1 is LGHDT and CDR2 YNNKEL (reference sequence). CDR3 nucleotide sequence: TGTGCCAGCAGCCAAGTGACAGGACAGGGACCTGGCTACACCTTC. This sequence encodes CASSQVTGQGPGYTF.